The 22 T cell receptor beta chains given below trace back to one sample, sequenced in a study of shared clonotypes between healthy human individuals. Profiling relied on immunoSEQ multiplex PCR, and the TCRdb table lists in-frame clones only, not all of them. The sample includes around 2.5 million clones, 80% to 95% of them seen just once. The sequenced sample was naive CD4+ T cells from PBMCs. Subset reported: CD45RA+ positively selected. All receptors derive from a young man in good health. Some clones in this sample may be carry-over from other donors' samples.

V gene TRBV10-3 combines with J gene TRBJ1-1, with a possible D match to TRBD1 (6 bases). The ends were cut back, 2 bases at V and 1 base at J, with 11 bases in the middle. Per the germline V gene, CDR1 is ENHRY and CDR2 is SYGVKD. The CDR3 length is 15 residues. For the CDR3, the DNA is TGTGCCATCAGTGAGGGGGGCCGGACGAACACTGAAGCTTTCTTT. It specifies CAISEGGRTNTEAFF.

The chain employs TRBV9 and TRBJ2-7; D remains unclear. V was trimmed by 0 bases and J by 3 bases, leaving 10 bases between them. The CDR3 is 14 residues long. Germline CDR1 is SGDLS and CDR2 is YYNGEE. DNA of the CDR3: TGTGCCAGCAGCGTAGGACTTATTTACTACGAGCAGTACTTC. Translating it yields CASSVGLIYYEQYF.

The V call is TRBV28, the J call TRBJ2-1; possibly TRBD1 for D (5 bases). The CDR3 has 17 residues. Trimming took off 1 base at V and 3 bases at J, with 16 bases between the two ends. Germline CDR1 and CDR2: MDHEN and SYDVKM. The CDR3: CASSLSLLMGLYNEQFF. The CDR3, as DNA: TGTGCCAGCAGTTTATCCCTTCTCATGGGGCTCTACAATGAGCAGTTCTTC.

V is TRBV19 and J is TRBJ1-5; D gene unclear. The CDR3 spans 15 residues. Germline V CDR1 and CDR2: LNHDA, SQIVND (reference sequence). The V and J ends lost 2 bases and 1 base respectively, with 9 bases between them. CDR3 sequence (DNA): TGTGCCAGTAGTATAACACCGCCAAGCAATCAGCCCCAGCATTTT. It is translated as CASSITPPSNQPQHF.

The chain joins TRBV5-4 to TRBJ2-1; D is uncertain. The length of the CDR3 is 16 residues. The V and J ends lost 4 bases and 0 bases respectively, with 14 bases between them. Germline CDR1 is SGHNT and CDR2 is YYREEE (reference sequence). The CDR3 DNA reads as TGTGCCAGCAGCCCCCAGGCCGCTAGCTCCTACAATGAGCAGTTCTTC. Its translation is CASSPQAASSYNEQFF. The complete variable domain, with remaining parts taken from reference TRBV5-4 and TRBJ2-1, reads ETGVTQSPTHLIKTRGQQVTLRCSSQSGHNTVSWYQQALGQGPQFIFQYYREEENGRGNFPPRFSGLQFPNYSSELNVNALELDDSALYLCASSPQAASSYNEQFFGPGTRLTVL.

Worth noting for this clone: This same CDR3 is encoded by further DNA sequences in the sample. The chain is built from TRBV6-5 and TRBJ2-5; D call uncertain. The CDR3 loop spans 13 amino acids. V lost 4 bases and J lost 2, with 8 bases in between. CDR1 MNHEY and CDR2 SVGAGI come from the germline V gene. The CDR3 coding sequence is TGTGCCAGCAGTTCCCCCGGACAAGAGACCCAGTACTTC. This gives the protein CASSSPGQETQYF.

The chain carries TRBV13 and TRBJ2-1; 12 nucleotides align to TRBD2. CDR3 size: 15 residues. The germline gives CDR1 PRHDT, CDR2 FYEKMQ (reference sequence). V trimming: 3 bases; J trimming: 8 bases; junction bases outside the gene matches: 5. The CDR3 reads CASSFLAGGPHEQFF. CDR3 coding DNA: TGTGCCAGCAGCTTCCTAGCGGGAGGGCCGCATGAGCAGTTCTTC.

The gene calls are TRBV5-1 and TRBJ1-1; maybe TRBD1 (5 bases). The CDR3 runs to 13 residues. CDR1 and CDR2 (germline): SGHRS, YFSETQ. Trimming took off 4 bases at V and 7 bases at J, with 14 bases between the two ends. The CDR3 coding sequence is TGCGCCAGCAGCCCCGGGACGGCGGTTGAAGCTTTCTTT. Protein sequence: CASSPGTAVEAFF. Variable domain in full (rest from reference TRBV5-1 and TRBJ1-1): KAGVTQTPRYLIKTRGQQVTLSCSPISGHRSVSWYQQTPGQGLQFLFEYFSETQRNKGNFPGRFSGRQFSNSRSEMNVSTLELGDSALYLCASSPGTAVEAFFGQGTRLTVV.

The chain joins TRBV7-8 to TRBJ2-7; 8 bases agree with TRBD1. Unmatched junction bases numbered 8, after V lost 2 bases and J lost 2 bases. CDR1 and CDR2 from the germline V gene are SGHVS and FQNEAQ. The CDR3 is 16 residues long. The CDR3 sequence is CASSLPMDRVTYEQYF. The CDR3 bases are TGTGCCAGCAGCTTACCCATGGACAGGGTAACCTACGAGCAGTACTTC. Complete variable domain (other parts from reference TRBV7-8 and TRBJ2-7): GAGVSQSPRYKVAKRGQDVALRCDPISGHVSLFWYQQALGQGPEFLTYFQNEAQLDKSGLPSDRFFAERPEGSVSTLKIQRTQQEDSAVYLCASSLPMDRVTYEQYFGPGTRLTVT.

The chain joins TRBV4-1 to TRBJ2-5, with D possibly TRBD2 on 5 matching bases. The last part of the DNA fits TRBJ2-7 better; the J call may be wrong. The germline V gene has CDR1 MGHRA and CDR2 YSYEKL. There are 18 residues in the CDR3. CDR3 DNA sequence: TGCGCCAGCAGCCAAGCGGTCCCTCCTCCAGCGGAGGCCTACGAGCAGTACTTC. It codes for CASSQAVPPPAEAYEQYF.

As concerns this clone: Other DNA sequences within the sample encode an identical CDR3. The chain is built from TRBV6-5 and TRBJ2-7; 7 nucleotides match TRBD1. J was trimmed by 0 bases and V by 0 bases; bases with no gene match: 2. This CDR3 contains 15 residues. The germline CDR1 and CDR2 sequences are MNHEY and SVGAGI. The CDR3: CASSYSNRGSYEQYF. The CDR3 DNA follows: TGTGCCAGCAGTTACTCGAACAGGGGCTCCTACGAGCAGTACTTC.

Note on this clone: The same CDR3 is also encoded by other DNA sequences in this sample. The chain is built from TRBV5-1 and TRBJ1-1; D not certain. V dropped 2 bases and J dropped 1 base, with 6 bases sitting between them. There are 13 residues in the CDR3. Per the germline V gene, CDR1 is SGHRS and CDR2 is YFSETQ. CDR3 in DNA: TGCGCCAGCAGCTTCTTACAGAACACTGAAGCTTTCTTT. Translating it yields CASSFLQNTEAFF.

This sequence joins TRBV6-1 and TRBJ2-5, with 7 bases that match TRBD1. CDR1 and CDR2 (germline): MNHNS, SASEGT. Trimming removed 11 bases from V and 5 bases from J; junction bases left unmatched: 17. This CDR3 contains 15 residues. The CDR3 spells CASGDRGMILETQYF. Here the CDR3 DNA reads TGTGCCTCCGGGGACAGAGGGATGATCTTGGAGACCCAGTACTTC.

The gene calls are TRBV19 and TRBJ2-1; 14 bases are shared with TRBD2. Germline CDR1 reads LNHDA; CDR2 reads SQIVND (reference sequence). There are 15 residues in the CDR3. The trim removed 4 bases at V and 8 bases at J, leaving 4 bases unmatched. The CDR3 region is CASSRTSGRNYEQFF. The CDR3 DNA is TGTGCCAGTAGTAGGACTAGCGGGAGGAACTATGAGCAGTTCTTC.

This rearrangement joins TRBV9 to TRBJ2-1; D gene uncertain. CDR1 is SGDLS, CDR2 YYNGEE, per germline. V was shortened by 4 bases and J by 9 bases, with 17 bases between the two germline ends. The length of the CDR3 is 14 residues. The CDR3 coding sequence is TGTGCCAGCAGCCCCCGACCCGAAACTATTGAGCAGTTCTTC. Protein product: CASSPRPETIEQFF. The full variable domain, completed using reference TRBV9 and TRBJ2-1, is DSGVTQTPKHLITATGQRVTLRCSPRSGDLSVYWYQQSLDQGLQFLIQYYNGEERAKGNILERFSAQQFPDLHSELNLSSLELGDSALYFCASSPRPETIEQFFGPGTRLTVL.

With respect to this clone: The same CDR3 arises from other DNA sequences in this sample as well. The chain couples TRBV4-1 to TRBJ1-4; no definite D call. The germline V gene has CDR1 MGHRA and CDR2 YSYEKL. The CDR3 totals 12 residues. V was cut by 1 base and J by 7 bases, with 4 bases left in between. The CDR3 sequence: CASSQVLEKLFF. The DNA for the CDR3 is TGCGCCAGCAGCCAAGTGCTTGAAAAACTGTTTTTT.

The chain recombines TRBV15 with TRBJ2-1; weak D call: TRBD2 (6 bases). CDR3 length: 14 amino acids. Germline V gives CDR1 LNHNV, CDR2 YYDKDF (reference sequence). The V gene lost 9 bases and the J gene lost 3 bases, with 15 bases spanning the gap. The CDR3 sequence is CATGEVEHYNEQFF. DNA for the CDR3: TGTGCCACGGGGGAGGTAGAGCACTACAATGAGCAGTTCTTC.

The genes are TRBV10-1 and TRBJ2-2; possibly TRBD2 for D (5 bases). The CDR3 totals 17 residues. V was shortened by 3 bases and J by 1 base, with 15 bases between the two germline ends. CDR1 and CDR2 (germline): WNHNN, SYGVQD (reference sequence). The CDR3 DNA follows: TGCGCCAGCAGTGATCCGGGTTGGGGAGAGAACACCGGGGAGCTGTTTTTT. Translation: CASSDPGWGENTGELFF.

V gene TRBV11-2 combines with J gene TRBJ2-7; tentative D call: TRBD2 (6 bases). From germline, CDR1 is SGHAT and CDR2 FQNNGV. The CDR3 sequence is 17 residues long. V was pared by 0 bases and J by 4 bases, with 19 bases between. For the CDR3, the DNA is TGTGCCAGCAGCTTAGATCGAGGGCGGGACTCACGATACGAGCAGTACTTC. Its translation: CASSLDRGRDSRYEQYF. Filled out from reference TRBV11-2 and TRBJ2-7, the complete variable domain reads EAGVAQSPRYKIIEKRQSVAFWCNPISGHATLYWYQQILGQGPKLLIQFQNNGVVDDSQLPKDRFSAERLKGVDSTLKIQPAKLEDSAVYLCASSLDRGRDSRYEQYFGPGTRLTVT.

V gene TRBV19 combines with J gene TRBJ1-1; D is unresolved. The V gene lost 8 bases and the J gene lost 4 bases, with 11 bases spanning the gap. The CDR3 runs 12 residues. Germline CDR1 reads LNHDA; CDR2 reads SQIVND (reference sequence). This CDR3 is CASDEGSTEAFF. In DNA form, the CDR3 reads TGTGCCAGTGATGAAGGGTCCACTGAAGCTTTCTTT.

V usage is TRBV9 and J usage is TRBJ1-2; the match to TRBD1 covers 9 bases. V lost 4 bases to trimming and J lost 7 bases; unmatched junction nucleotides: 8. Germline V gives CDR1 SGDLS, CDR2 YYNGEE. The CDR3 loop spans 14 amino acids. For the CDR3, the DNA is TGTGCCAGCAGCCCCCGGGACAGGGAGGGTGGCTACACCTTC. Amino acids: CASSPRDREGGYTF.

This clone was detected only once. J is TRBJ2-2 and V is TRBV27; 13 bases are shared with TRBD2. This CDR3 has 19 amino acids. In germline, CDR1 is MNHEY, CDR2 SMNVEV (reference sequence). Unmatched junction bases numbered 14, after V lost 6 bases and J lost 4 bases. The CDR3 sequence is CASSLTSGRARGFTGELFF. DNA for the CDR3: TGTGCCAGCAGCCTTACTAGCGGGAGGGCCAGGGGATTCACCGGGGAGCTGTTTTTT.